The TCR beta chain described here comes from a study of T cell responses to AZD1222 COVID-19 vaccine. Libraries were prepared by immunoSEQ multiplex PCR; TCRdb keeps only in-frame clonotypes and omits some of them. The sample shows 130,000 to 150,000 clones, roughly 86% of them seen only once. The germline gives CDR1 SGHNT, CDR2 YENEEA. V dropped 3 bases and J dropped 4 bases, with 13 bases sitting between them. This CDR3 has 14 amino acids. The receptor was derived from an adult who received the MenACWY meningococcal vaccine as a control. The source was peripheral blood, collected 28 days after the second dose of the MenACWY control vaccine. The rearrangement links TRBV11-3 to TRBJ2-7; the D is unclear. In nucleotides, the CDR3 is TGTGCCAGCAGCTTCTCCGACATTCTATACGAGCAGTACTTC. It codes for CASSFSDILYEQYF.